This T cell receptor (beta chain) is drawn from a study of blood T cell repertoires in COVID-19. Study information: Acute and convalescent COVID-19 samples came from the United States, Italy and Spain.

The V and J ends lost 4 bases and 0 bases respectively, with 13 bases between them. Germline CDR1 reads SGHNT; CDR2 reads YYREEE (reference sequence). This CDR3 has 16 residues. In terms of age and location, participants ranged from roughly 18 to 90 years and lived in roughly 22 US areas. In assigning cohorts, the study relied on participant-reported clinical history. Recovered status applied to Cohort 3 donors who had two consecutive negative PCRs. It also applied to those with clearance or with symptom resolution. Profiled with immunoSEQ multiplex PCR; TCRdb holds only in-frame clones, not every one. The table records more than 250,000 clones, about 92% of them present only once.

The gene calls are TRBV5-4 and TRBJ2-2; D call uncertain. The origin of this receptor is a woman aged 25 to 45 who had recovered from COVID-19. The specimen sequenced was PBMCs or T cells enriched from blood (not recorded which). CDR3 residues: CASSPGSGANTGELFF. CDR3 bases: TGTGCCAGCAGCCCTGGGTCAGGCGCGAACACCGGGGAGCTGTTTTTT.